This T cell receptor delta chain was documented in a study of delta chains in infants with herpesvirus infections (dated by TCRdb to 2021 to 2024). For context, the study as a whole: To characterize gammadelta T cell responses to primary cytomegalovirus (CMV) infection, researchers prospectively followed a birth cohort of Ugandan infants starting at birth. From PBMC, gammadelta TCRs were sequenced for fewer than 20 CMV-infected infants (one congenitally infected) and about eight CMV-uninfected infants who had sufficient sample available. Previously published Belgian fetal and cord blood gammadelta TCR data were added only for comparison and were not generated in this cohort. Infant blood samples were grouped into approximate age categories of 1.5, 4, 8 and 12 months. General study outcomes and caveats: The authors acknowledged a small sample size and a lack of race- or environment-matched controls, because almost all Ugandans acquire CMV before adulthood. Presence of the public clonotype at levels below the detection limit might still occur in CMV-uninfected infants. Detection of the public clonotype was limited to the first time point after infection, and the public clonotype was not found in uninfected infants or in infants infected after 120 days.

Infants were enrolled after their mothers, pregnant women receiving prenatal care in Kampala, Uganda, were recruited, and documentation of maternal HIV status was required. Home visits to families took place weekly, and collection of infant clinical information, oral swabs and peripheral blood began at 6 weeks of age and was repeated every 4 months after that. Blood was drawn into heparin tubes, and PBMC were isolated via Ficoll-Paque density gradient centrifugation and then cryopreserved. The library was prepared using RT-PCR. PBMC RNA was reverse transcribed with SuperScript II using gamma-chain- and delta-chain-specific primers to generate TCR cDNA. After purification with AMPure XP beads, the cDNA was amplified and indexed with Illumina adapters using the Nextera XT Index Kit. Sequencing of gammadelta TCR libraries was carried out on an Illumina MiSeq using a V2 300-cycle kit. The original pipeline was this. Using MiXCR v2.1.12, CDR3 sequences were assembled, and reads were mapped onto D, J and V genes obtained from GenBank. VDJtools v1.2.1 was used to analyze the repertoires of the CDR3 clonotypes. TCRdb called clones from the public reads with CATT, and repeated DNA sequences were later combined into one row. None of the V and J calls come from the authors' own analysis; TCRdb made them. This sample lists over 1,500 delta-chain clones; about 7% were detected once. Clones ranked in the top ten supply approximately 3.3% of the sample.

By how much of the sample it makes up, this clone is large (0.1 to 1%). What this receptor recognizes is not known. No base quality values were provided; no much bigger clone lies one nucleotide off. The origin of this receptor is a human donor who was a Ugandan infant, either HIV-exposed or HIV-unexposed (not recorded which). The sequenced sample was peripheral blood, obtained at time point 1 of longitudinal follow-up.

The CDR3 protein is CALGVVKKVLGDHSYTDKLIF. The base sequence is TGTGCTCTTGGGGTCGTAAAGAAGGTACTGGGGGATCACTCGTACACCGATAAACTCATCTTT. The chain is encoded by TRDV1 joined to TRDJ1, and 10 bases in between align with TRDD3. The CDR3 numbers 21 residues from cysteine through phenylalanine. This entry keeps only the CDR3 DNA: 63 bases, framed from base 1. Unmatched junction bases come to 20, with V trimmed by 4 bases and J by 0 bases. As encoded in the germline V gene, CDR1 is TSWWSYY while CDR2 is QGS.